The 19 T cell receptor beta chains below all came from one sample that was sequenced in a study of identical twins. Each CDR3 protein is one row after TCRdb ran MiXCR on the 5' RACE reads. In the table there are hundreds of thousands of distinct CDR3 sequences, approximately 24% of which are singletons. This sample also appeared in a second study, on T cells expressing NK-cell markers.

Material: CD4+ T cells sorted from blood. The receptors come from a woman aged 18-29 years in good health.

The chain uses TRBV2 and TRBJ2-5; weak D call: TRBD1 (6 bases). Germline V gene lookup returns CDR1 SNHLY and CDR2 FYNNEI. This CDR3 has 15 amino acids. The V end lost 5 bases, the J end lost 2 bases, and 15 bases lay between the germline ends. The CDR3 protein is CASSQHRVRQETQYF. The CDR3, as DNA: TGTGCCAGCAGTCAACACAGGGTCCGGCAAGAGACCCAGTACTTC.

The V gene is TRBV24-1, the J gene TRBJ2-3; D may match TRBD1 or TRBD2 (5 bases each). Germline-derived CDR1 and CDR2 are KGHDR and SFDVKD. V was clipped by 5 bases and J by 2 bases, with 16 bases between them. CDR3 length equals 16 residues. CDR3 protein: CATSVPPIGTTDTQYF. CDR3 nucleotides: TGTGCCACCAGTGTCCCCCCCATTGGGACCACAGATACGCAGTATTTT.

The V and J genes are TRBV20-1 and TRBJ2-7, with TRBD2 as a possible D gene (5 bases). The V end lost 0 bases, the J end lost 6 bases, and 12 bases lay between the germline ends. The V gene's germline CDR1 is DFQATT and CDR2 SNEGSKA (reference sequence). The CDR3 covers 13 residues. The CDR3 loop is CSARDFLAVEQYF. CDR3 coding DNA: TGCAGTGCTAGAGATTTCCTAGCTGTCGAGCAGTACTTC.

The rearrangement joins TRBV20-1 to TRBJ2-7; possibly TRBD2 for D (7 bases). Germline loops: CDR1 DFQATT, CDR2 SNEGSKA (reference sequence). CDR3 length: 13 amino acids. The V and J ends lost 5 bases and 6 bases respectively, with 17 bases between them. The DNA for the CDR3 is TGCAGTGCTCAAGCAAGGGGGGGAGGCGAGCAGTACTTC. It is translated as CSAQARGGGEQYF.

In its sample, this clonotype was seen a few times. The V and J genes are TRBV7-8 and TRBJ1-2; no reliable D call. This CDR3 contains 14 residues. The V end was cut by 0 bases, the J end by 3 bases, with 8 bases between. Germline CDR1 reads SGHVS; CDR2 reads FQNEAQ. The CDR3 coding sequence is TGTGCCAGCAGCTTAGCGACTGACTACTATGGCTACACCTTC. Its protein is CASSLATDYYGYTF.

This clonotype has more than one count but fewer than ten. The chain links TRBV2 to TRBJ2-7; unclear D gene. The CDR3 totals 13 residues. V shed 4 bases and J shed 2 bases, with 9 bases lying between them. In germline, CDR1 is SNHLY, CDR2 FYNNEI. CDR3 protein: CASSVEGTYEQYF. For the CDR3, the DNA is TGTGCCAGCAGTGTGGAAGGAACCTACGAGCAGTACTTC.

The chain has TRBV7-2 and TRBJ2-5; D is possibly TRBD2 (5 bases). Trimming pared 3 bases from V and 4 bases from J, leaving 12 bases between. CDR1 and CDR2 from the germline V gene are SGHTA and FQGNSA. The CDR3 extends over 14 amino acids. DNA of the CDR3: TGTGCCAGCAGCTTCCAGCGGTCTGGAGAGACCCAGTACTTC. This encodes CASSFQRSGETQYF.

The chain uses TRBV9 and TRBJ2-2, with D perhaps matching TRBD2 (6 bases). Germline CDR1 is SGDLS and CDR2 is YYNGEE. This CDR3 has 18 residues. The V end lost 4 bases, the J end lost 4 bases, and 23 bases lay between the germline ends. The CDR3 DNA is TGTGCCAGCAGCCTTCTGGGGGGTCGATTTAGGAGCACCGGGGAGCTGTTTTTT. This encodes CASSLLGGRFRSTGELFF. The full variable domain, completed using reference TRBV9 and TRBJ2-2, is DSGVTQTPKHLITATGQRVTLRCSPRSGDLSVYWYQQSLDQGLQFLIQYYNGEERAKGNILERFSAQQFPDLHSELNLSSLELGDSALYFCASSLLGGRFRSTGELFFGEGSRLTVL.

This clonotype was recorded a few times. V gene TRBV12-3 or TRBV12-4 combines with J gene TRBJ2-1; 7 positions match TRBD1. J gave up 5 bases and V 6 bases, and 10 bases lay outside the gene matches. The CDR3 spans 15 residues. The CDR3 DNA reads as TGTGCCAGCAGCCCCCGAAGGGACAGCAACAATGAGCAGTTCTTC. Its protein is CASSPRRDSNNEQFF.

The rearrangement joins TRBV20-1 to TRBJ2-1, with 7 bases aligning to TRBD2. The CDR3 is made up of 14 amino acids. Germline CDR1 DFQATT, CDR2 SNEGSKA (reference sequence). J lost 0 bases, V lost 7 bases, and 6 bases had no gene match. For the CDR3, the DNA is TGCAGTGTTCTAGCGGCGAGCTCCTACAATGAGCAGTTCTTC. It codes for CSVLAASSYNEQFF.

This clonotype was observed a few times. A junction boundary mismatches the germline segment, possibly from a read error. The CDR3 spells CASSSPRGASENF. The CDR3 region has the DNA TGTGCCAGCAGTTCCCCCAGGGGCGCCTCAGAGAATTTT. This chain joins TRBV6-2 or TRBV6-3 and TRBJ2-3; D is perhaps TRBD1 (6 bases). The CDR3 contains 13 residues. Germline lookup yields CDR1 MNHEY and CDR2 SVGEGT.

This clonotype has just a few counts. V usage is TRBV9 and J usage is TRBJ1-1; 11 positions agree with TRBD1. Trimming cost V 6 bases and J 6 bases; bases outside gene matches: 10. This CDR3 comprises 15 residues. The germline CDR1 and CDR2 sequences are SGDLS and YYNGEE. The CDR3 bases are TGTGCCAGCACCAAGGGACAGGGGGGGATGGCTGAAGCTTTCTTT. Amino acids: CASTKGQGGMAEAFF.

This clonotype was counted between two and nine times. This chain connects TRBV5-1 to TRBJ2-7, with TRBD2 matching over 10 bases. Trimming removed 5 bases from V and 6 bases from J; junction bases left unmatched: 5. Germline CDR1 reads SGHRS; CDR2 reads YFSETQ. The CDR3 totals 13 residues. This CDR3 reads CASSPRTSGEQYF. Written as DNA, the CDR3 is TGCGCCAGCAGTCCGCGGACTAGCGGCGAGCAGTACTTC.

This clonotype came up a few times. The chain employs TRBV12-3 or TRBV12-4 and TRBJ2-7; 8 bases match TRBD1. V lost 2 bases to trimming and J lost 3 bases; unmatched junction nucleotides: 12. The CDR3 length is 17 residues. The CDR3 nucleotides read TGTGCCAGCAGTTTATGGGCCGGACAGGGTCTGGACTACGAGCAGTACTTC. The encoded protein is CASSLWAGQGLDYEQYF.

Here the CDR3 DNA reads TGTGCCAGCAGTCGATTTACTAGCCCCGGGGAGCTGTTTTTT. Its protein product is CASSRFTSPGELFF. The rearrangement links TRBV3-1 to TRBJ2-2; a possible D gene is TRBD2 (6 bases). Between the trimmed V and J ends, which lost 6 bases and 6 bases, there was a span of 14 bases. This CDR3 is built from 14 residues. Germline CDR1 and CDR2: LGHDT and YNNKEL (reference sequence).

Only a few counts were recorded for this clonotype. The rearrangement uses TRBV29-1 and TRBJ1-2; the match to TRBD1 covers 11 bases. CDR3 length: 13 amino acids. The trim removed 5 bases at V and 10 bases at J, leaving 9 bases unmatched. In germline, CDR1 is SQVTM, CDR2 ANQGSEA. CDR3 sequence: CSVSSGQGVTYTF. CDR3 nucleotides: TGCAGCGTTTCCTCGGGACAGGGGGTCACCTACACCTTC. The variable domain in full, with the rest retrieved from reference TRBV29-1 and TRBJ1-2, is SAVISQKPSRDICQRGTSLTIQCQVDSQVTMMFWYRQQPGQSLTLIATANQGSEATYESGFVIDKFPISRPNLTFSTLTVSNMSPEDSSIYLCSVSSGQGVTYTFGSGTRLTVV.

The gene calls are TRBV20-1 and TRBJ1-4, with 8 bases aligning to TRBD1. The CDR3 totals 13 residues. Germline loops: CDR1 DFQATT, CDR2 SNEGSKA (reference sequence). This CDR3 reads CRPAGGESEKLFF. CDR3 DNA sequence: TGCAGGCCAGCAGGGGGCGAGAGTGAAAAACTGTTTTTT.

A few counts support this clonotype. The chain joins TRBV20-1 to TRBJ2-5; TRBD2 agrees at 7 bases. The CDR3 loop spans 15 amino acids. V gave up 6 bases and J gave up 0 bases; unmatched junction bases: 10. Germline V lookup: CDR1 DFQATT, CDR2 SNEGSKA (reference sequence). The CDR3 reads CSARGLADNQETQYF. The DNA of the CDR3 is TGCAGTGCCCGAGGGCTAGCGGATAACCAAGAGACCCAGTACTTC.

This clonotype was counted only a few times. Here the CDR3 reads CASSDSSGGADTQYF. The CDR3 nucleotides read TGTGCCAGCAGTGACTCTAGCGGGGGGGCGGATACGCAGTATTTT. V and J are TRBV6-4 and TRBJ2-3, with 11 bases fitting TRBD2. Per germline, CDR1 MRHNA and CDR2 SNTAGT. This CDR3 comprises 15 residues. With 0 bases clipped from V and 6 bases from J, the junction kept 2 bases outside the gene matches.